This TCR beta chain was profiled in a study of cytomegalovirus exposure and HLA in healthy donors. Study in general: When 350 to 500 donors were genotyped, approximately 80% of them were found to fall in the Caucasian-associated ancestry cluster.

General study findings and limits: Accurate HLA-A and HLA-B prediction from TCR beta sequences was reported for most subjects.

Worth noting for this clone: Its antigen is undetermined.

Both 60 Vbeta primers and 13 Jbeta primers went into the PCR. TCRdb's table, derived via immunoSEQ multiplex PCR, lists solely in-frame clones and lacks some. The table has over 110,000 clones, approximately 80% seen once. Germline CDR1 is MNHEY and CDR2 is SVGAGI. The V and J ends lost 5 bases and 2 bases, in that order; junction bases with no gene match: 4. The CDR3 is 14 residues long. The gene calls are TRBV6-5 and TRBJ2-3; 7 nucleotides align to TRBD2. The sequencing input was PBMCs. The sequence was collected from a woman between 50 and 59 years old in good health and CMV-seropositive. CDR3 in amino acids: CASSRDYSTDTQYF. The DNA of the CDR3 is TGTGCCAGCAGTAGGGACTACTCCACAGATACGCAGTATTTT.